Sequencing of this T cell receptor beta chain was carried out in a study of T cell responses to AZD1222 COVID-19 vaccine (dated by TCRdb to the early 2020s). About the full investigation: AZD1222 recipients whose second dose came at about 4 weeks and those whose second dose came at about 12 weeks were combined into one group, since spike-specific TCR depth and breadth did not differ between the two schedules. TCR sequencing was performed for about 250 trial participants, of whom about 200 were given two doses of AZD1222 and some 25 were given two doses of MenACWY control vaccine. Trial participants were enrolled by age into 18-55, 56-69 and 70-plus year subgroups, with 148, 28 and 57 TCR-sequenced participants respectively.

The time point label corresponds to: baseline before first vaccination. Vaccinee samples came from UK trials COV001 and COV002, including a single-blind randomized controlled phase 2/3 trial of AZD1222 (ChAdOx1 nCoV-19) in healthy adults. For TCRbeta chain sequencing, PBMC samples from trial participants were taken at day 0 and at day 28 after the second dose. Only one count was recorded for this clone. This receptor's antigen is unknown. There are no base qualities to consult, and no much larger clone falls within one base. Compared with germline, V lacks 5 bases and J lacks 2 bases; bases without a gene match: 14. The CDR3 contains 18 residues, cysteine and phenylalanine counted. Left in the record is the CDR3 DNA by itself, 54 bases read in frame from the first base. The germline V gene gives CDR1 as LGHNA and CDR2 as YSLEER. The CDR3 regions of human TCRbeta chains were subjected to immunosequencing. Regarding the original processing steps: Repertoire TCRs were matched against a reference library of SARS-CoV-2-specific TCRs generated with the MIRA antigen-specificity platform. Breadth was defined as the fraction of unique TCRs that were SARS-CoV-2-associated, and depth was defined as the fraction of total T cells that were SARS-CoV-2-associated. Using the MIRA data, each spike-specific TCR was assigned both to the spike region to which the TCR was reactive and to a CD4 or CD8 class. Log10-transformed breadth and depth values were compared by one-way ANOVA with Sidak's multiple comparisons tests. TCRdb retrieved this table from immuneACCESS and kept in-frame rearrangements only. Not all clones are present; in checked studies, unresolved V genes account for under half, and no reason is known for the remainder. The V and J calls and clone size come from that table; D and trimming were worked out from the DNA. For this sample the table gives 150,000 to 170,000 clones, of which roughly nine tenths were detected only once. The ten most abundant clones make up approximately 20% of the sample.

On the study overall, not on this receptor specifically: Vaccine-associated CD4 TCRs spanned the whole spike protein, with dominant responses in regions 160-218 and 743-854. Reportedly, close to half of the unique spike-specific TCRs recognized epitopes lying outside the regions that are mutated in the B.1.351 and B.1.1.7 variants. After two AZD1222 doses, spike-specific TCR breadth and depth were significantly higher than at day 0 and than in MenACWY recipients. Conclusions about previously exposed vaccinees were limited because only five to seven AZD1222 recipients were SARS-CoV-2 seropositive at baseline. Because no day 14 peak-response samples were available, repertoires were characterized only after the peak T cell response. Participants were mostly white British, with more females than males. The authors suggested clonal diversity may have been underestimated. The 56-69-year group was small, and its depth increase did not reach significance, likely because of low power.

This receptor was identified in an adult in good health. The sample consisted of peripheral blood, taken on day 0 of AZD1222 vaccination. This sequence uses TRBV4-3 and TRBJ2-1; a stretch of 8 junction bases matches TRBD2. The CDR3 in this case is CASSKTWTAGGPYNEQFF. The sequence in DNA is TGCGCCAGCAGCAAAACCTGGACGGCGGGGGGACCCTACAATGAGCAGTTCTTC.